Listed here are 8 T cell receptor beta chains from one sample, sequenced in a study of shared clonotypes between healthy human individuals. This table comes from immunoSEQ multiplex PCR, and its TCRdb copy is limited to in-frame clones, with some not included. The sample has a few million clones, 85% to 95% seen once; the top ten hold 0.3% to 0.4%. The sample taken for sequencing was naive CD4+ T cells from PBMCs. Subset denoted: CD45RA+ positively selected. The source of these receptors is a man between 18 and 29 years old in good health. Some clones in this sample may be carry-over from other donors' samples.

This clone was seen a single time. This chain connects TRBV5-1 to TRBJ1-1; D not resolved. The CDR3 has 14 amino acids. Trimming took 3 bases from V and 4 from J, leaving 13 bases between them. Germline V gives CDR1 SGHRS, CDR2 YFSETQ. The CDR3 DNA reads as TGCGCCAGCAGCTCCTCGTCGCGGGGCACTGAAGCTTTCTTT. It is translated as CASSSSSRGTEAFF.

This clone was observed a single time. This chain connects TRBV2 to TRBJ1-4; tentative D call: TRBD1 (5 bases). From germline, CDR1 is SNHLY and CDR2 FYNNEI. There are 16 residues in the CDR3. Trimming pared 2 bases from V and 3 bases from J, leaving 13 bases between. In DNA, the CDR3 is TGTGCCAGCAGTGAACTTCTAAAGGGGTCTAATGAAAAACTGTTTTTT. It is translated as CASSELLKGSNEKLFF.

The chain combines TRBV10-3 with TRBJ1-1, with 8 positions matching TRBD1. Germline trimming cut 2 bases from V and 1 base from J; bases unmatched to any gene: 6. The CDR3 consists of 16 residues. Looked up from germline, CDR1 is ENHRY and CDR2 is SYGVKD. CDR3 DNA sequence: TGTGCCATCAGTGAGAGGGACGGGACAGGGAACACTGAAGCTTTCTTT. Encoded protein: CAISERDGTGNTEAFF.

The chain's CDR3 is CASSPRVSREETQYF. The CDR3, as DNA: TGTGCCAGCAGCCCTCGTGTTAGCAGGGAAGAGACCCAGTACTTC. J is TRBJ2-5 and V is TRBV9; possible D gene TRBD1, 5 bases. Trimming cost V 4 bases and J 3 bases, with 16 bases left between them. CDR1 SGDLS and CDR2 YYNGEE come from the germline V gene. The CDR3 spans 15 residues.

V gene TRBV5-1 combines with J gene TRBJ1-2, with D maybe TRBD1 (5 bases). V was trimmed by 4 bases and J by 0 bases, leaving 10 bases between them. CDR3 length: 14 residues. Germline CDR1 is SGHRS and CDR2 is YFSETQ. The CDR3 DNA sequence: TGCGCCAGCAGCCCCGGGACCCCTAACTATGGCTACACCTTC. Protein sequence: CASSPGTPNYGYTF.

The J gene is TRBJ2-3, the V gene TRBV7-9, with 12 bases that match TRBD2. The germline gives CDR1 SEHNR, CDR2 FQNEAQ (reference sequence). Trimming took 3 bases from V and 2 from J; bases not matched to a gene: 3. The CDR3 sequence is 16 residues long. The CDR3 DNA reads TGTGCCAGCAGCTTCGGACTAGCGGGAACCACAGATACGCAGTATTTT. Protein sequence: CASSFGLAGTTDTQYF. The full variable domain, completed using reference TRBV7-9 and TRBJ2-3, is DTGVSQNPRHKITKRGQNVTFRCDPISEHNRLYWYRQTLGQGPEFLTYFQNEAQLEKSRLLSDRFSAERPKGSFSTLEIQRTEQGDSAMYLCASSFGLAGTTDTQYFGPGTRLTVL.

The chain has TRBV6-1 and TRBJ2-5, with D possibly being TRBD1 (6 bases). Germline V CDR1 and CDR2: MNHNS, SASEGT. Trimming shortened V by 4 bases and J by 9 bases, and 15 bases separated the two germline ends. The CDR3 loop spans 13 amino acids. The CDR3 is CASSGTVFGAQYF. As DNA, the CDR3 is TGTGCCAGCAGTGGGACAGTCTTTGGGGCCCAGTACTTC.

V usage is TRBV6-5 and J usage is TRBJ1-2; TRBD1 might be the D (6 bases). Trimming left V 6 bases short and J 5 bases short, with 16 bases between. The CDR3 sequence is 14 residues long. Germline CDR1 MNHEY, CDR2 SVGAGI. CDR3 coding DNA: TGTGCCAGCAGGCAAACAGGGAGAGGTTATGGCTACACCTTC. The encoded protein is CASRQTGRGYGYTF.